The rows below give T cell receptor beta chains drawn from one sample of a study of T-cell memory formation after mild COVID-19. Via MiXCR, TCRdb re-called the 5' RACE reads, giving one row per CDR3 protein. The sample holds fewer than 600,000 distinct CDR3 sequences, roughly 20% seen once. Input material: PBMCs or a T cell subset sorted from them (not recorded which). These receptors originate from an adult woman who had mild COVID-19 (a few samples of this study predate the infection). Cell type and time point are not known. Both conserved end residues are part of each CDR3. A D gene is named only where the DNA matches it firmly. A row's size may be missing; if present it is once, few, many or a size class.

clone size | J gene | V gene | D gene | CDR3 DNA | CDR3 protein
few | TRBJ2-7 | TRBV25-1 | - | TGTGCCAGCAGTGAAGGGGGGTTCGAGCAGTACTTC | CASSEGGFEQYF
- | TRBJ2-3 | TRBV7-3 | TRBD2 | TGTGCCAGCAGCTTAAGAACTAGCGGGAGAGATACGCAGTATTTT | CASSLRTSGRDTQYF
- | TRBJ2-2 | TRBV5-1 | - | TGCGCCAGCAGCTTGGGCTTCGCGGGAACCGGGGAGCTGTTTTTT | CASSLGFAGTGELFF
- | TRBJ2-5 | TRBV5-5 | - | TGTGCCAGCAGTCACCCCCCCGCAGGGCCCCAAGAGACCCAGTACTTC | CASSHPPAGPQETQYF
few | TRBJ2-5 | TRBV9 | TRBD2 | TGTGCCAGCAGCGTAGGAGATACGGCTAGCGGGAGGAACCAAGAGACCCAGTACTTC | CASSVGDTASGRNQETQYF
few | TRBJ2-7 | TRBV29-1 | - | TGCAGCGTTGAACTCTTCGGGACACAAACTACCTACGAGCAGTACTTC | CSVELFGTQTTYEQYF
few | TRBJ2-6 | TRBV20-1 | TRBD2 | TGCAGTGCTAGAACGGGAGGAACTGGGGCCAACGTCCTGACTTTC | CSARTGGTGANVLTF
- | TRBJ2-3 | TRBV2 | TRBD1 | TGTGCCAGCAGTGAAGTGCCAGGGGGCGAGGGTACGCAGTATTTT | CASSEVPGGEGTQYF
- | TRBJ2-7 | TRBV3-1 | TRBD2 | TGTGCCAGCAGCCCATTAGCGGGAGCTCTCGAGCAGTACTTC | CASSPLAGALEQYF
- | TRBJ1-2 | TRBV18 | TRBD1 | TGTGCCAGCTCACCAGTGGACAGGGGGCCCTCTAACTATGGCTACACCTTC | CASSPVDRGPSNYGYTF
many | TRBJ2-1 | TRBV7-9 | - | TGTGCCAGCAGCCGCGGGCACAATGAGCAGTTCTTC | CASSRGHNEQFF
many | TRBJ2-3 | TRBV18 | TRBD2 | TGTGCCAGCTCACCACGGCTAGCGGGAGCAACAGATACGCAGTATTTT | CASSPRLAGATDTQYF
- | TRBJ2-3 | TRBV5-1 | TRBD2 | TGCGCCAGCAGCTTGCGGACTAGCGGGAGGAACCGAACGCAGTATTTT | CASSLRTSGRNRTQYF
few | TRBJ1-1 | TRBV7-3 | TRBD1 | TGTGCCAGCAGCCCCGGGACAGGGGTTCCTGAAGCTTTCTTT | CASSPGTGVPEAFF